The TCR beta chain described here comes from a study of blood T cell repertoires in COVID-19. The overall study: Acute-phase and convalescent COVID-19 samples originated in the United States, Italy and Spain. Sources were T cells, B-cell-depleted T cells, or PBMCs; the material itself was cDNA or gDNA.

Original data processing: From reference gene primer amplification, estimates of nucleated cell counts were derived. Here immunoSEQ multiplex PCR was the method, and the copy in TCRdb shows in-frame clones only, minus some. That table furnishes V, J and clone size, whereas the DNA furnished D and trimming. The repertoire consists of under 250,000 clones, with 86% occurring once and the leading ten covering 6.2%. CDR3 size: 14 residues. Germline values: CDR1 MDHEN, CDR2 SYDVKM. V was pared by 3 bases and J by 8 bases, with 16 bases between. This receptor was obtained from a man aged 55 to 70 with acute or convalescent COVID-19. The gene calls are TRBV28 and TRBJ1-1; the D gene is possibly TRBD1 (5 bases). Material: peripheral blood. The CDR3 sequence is CASSLPPPGLEAFF. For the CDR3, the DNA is TGTGCCAGCAGTTTGCCTCCACCAGGGCTAGAAGCTTTCTTT.